This T cell receptor beta chain was found in a study of cytomegalovirus exposure and HLA in healthy donors (TCRdb year 2017). Background on the whole study: According to an earlier analysis of a few hundred of the donors, 150 million to 200 million T cells yielded some 120 million unique TCR beta sequences and 276 Gb of sequence data. Roughly 320 gigabases of sequencing data and around 85 million unique TCR sequences made up an early release that covered several hundred HLA-typed donors. The genetic ancestry cluster associated with self-reported Caucasian donors included 81% of the roughly 400 genotyped donors. The study was designed to test whether signatures of past pathogen exposure could be identified by cataloging public T cell receptors. The T cell repertoires of under 700 subjects were profiled by immunosequencing and related to cytomegalovirus serostatus. In addition to the first cohort of approximately 650 subjects, a separate validation cohort of 130 or so different subjects was used. To predict cytomegalovirus infection status, the study combined high-throughput TCR immunosequencing, statistical association of individual TCRs with disease status, and machine learning. To study patterns of TCR occurrence, a later analysis re-analyzed previously published TCR beta repertoires from 500 to 850 donors and added high-resolution HLA genotyping. Rather than using new phenotypic data, the later analysis identified candidate immune exposures from TCR beta sequences and from how often those sequences occurred across donors. In an earlier analysis of roughly 600 of the donors, high-throughput TCR beta sequencing was used to judge whether each TCR beta V gene segment behaved as functional or pseudogenic. Donor age, sex, ethnicity and CMV serostatus were collected together with the repertoire data. Genome-wide SNP genotypes for about 55% of the roughly 670 donors were used in a later genetic analysis, which treated that subset as a discovery cohort. All discovery cohort repertoires had been generated on a single sequencing platform. HLA typing covered class I and class II loci at four-digit resolution. The number of typed donors differed by locus: 629-630 for A, B, C, DRB1 and DQB1; some 500 for DQA1; around 580 for DPA1; and approximately 450 for DPB1. Roughly five DR-DQ haplotypes were treated as single units for association and clustering because of strong linkage in the cohort. Across some 400 genotyped donors of the cohort, an average of 235,054 unique TCR beta nucleotide sequences per donor were sequenced, and approximately 17% of those sequences were non-productive. Overall study outcomes, separate from this receptor: Broadly in line with IMGT annotations, most TCR beta V segments showed up in productive rearrangements about 87% or about 30% of the time in an earlier analysis of some 590 of the donors. In the study, approximately 160 TCR beta chains were listed as associated with cytomegalovirus. This cohort had only TCR beta chains sequenced, and the lack of alpha or paired-chain data limited which features could be detected. According to a later analysis, TCR association rates differed among HLA loci, with DRB1 alleles showing the most associated TCRs and HLA-C alleles showing the fewest. A later genetic analysis reported fewer N-insertions in productive TCRs among donors in an Asian-associated ancestry cluster than the roughly 720-donor mean. It was suggested by the authors that the approach could potentially be generalized to other disease states and immunological phenotypes. Compared with equally common non-associated chains, HLA-associated TCR beta chains in a later analysis were more clonally expanded and had lower generation probabilities. Some IMGT-functional V segments, including TRBV6-2 and TRBV6-3, could not be distinguished by the 87-base-pair reads and were therefore excluded. According to a later analysis, most CMV-associated TCR beta chains appeared to be HLA-restricted, and the HLA associations seemed to be driven largely by CMV exposure. A group of highly shared sequence variants was considered likely to be a technical artifact of the sequencing pipeline. A further reported finding was that TCR beta sequences accurately predicted the HLA-A and HLA-B alleles for most subjects in the first cohort. In a later analysis, several top co-occurrence clusters were reported to appear linked to parvovirus B19, influenza, CMV and Epstein-Barr virus. Because HLA typing was missing for some donors at each locus, association tests included only the typed subset. Most TCR sequences were observed very rarely across donors, whereas some public TCRs were present in many individuals. An association between a missense DCLRE1C variant and V-gene and J-gene trimming of TCR beta chains was found in a later genetic analysis and replicated in an independent cohort. Over 15 rarely observed V segments, including chromosome 9 orphons, were excluded from the earlier analysis of almost 600 of the donors because counts were too low. The only immune exposure information available for the cohort was CMV serostatus. A few of the identified cytomegalovirus-associated TCR beta chains were confirmed in vitro to be specific for cytomegalovirus antigens. The classifier was reported to diagnose cytomegalovirus status with high specificity and sensitivity in both the original and validation cohorts. Roughly uniform sequencing depth across donors was assumed in presence/absence analyses, although this assumption may not hold. Correlated functional status among segregating V segments might be attributable to linkage disequilibrium, but an unknown experimental factor could not be ruled out. Specific HLA alleles were associated with 15,000 to 20,000 TCR beta sequences at a false discovery rate of 0.05 in a later analysis. When HLA alleles, especially DR and DQ, strongly co-occurred, TCR associations were difficult to assign to individual alleles.

Concerning this clone: Its target antigen remains unknown. Qualities for individual bases were not recorded, and no much larger clone is one base off.

The library was made by the immunoSEQ multiplex PCR assay. For the multiplex PCR, a mixture combining 60 forward primers for TCR Vbeta segments and 13 reverse primers for TCR Jbeta segments was used. A multiplex PCR assay on genomic DNA amplified the CDR3 region of rearranged TCR beta genes. The Illumina HiSeq System was used to sequence the amplified TCR beta libraries as 87-base-pair reads. Per the original workflow: In a later analysis, 80 million or so unique TCR beta chains were counted across the approximately 620 repertoires, and about 9.9 million of these chains were shared by at least two donors. Raw reads were error-corrected and collapsed into unique sequences with a nearest-neighbor algorithm that merged closely related sequences to remove PCR and sequencing errors. V, D and J gene segments were assigned by aligning CDR3 sequences to IMGT reference sequences. For a sequence to be retained, at least a six-nucleotide match to both a V gene segment and a J gene segment was required. A rearrangement was called productive if the CDR3 had no stop codons and remained in frame with V and J, and every other rearrangement was called non-productive. CDR3 was defined according to IMGT convention as the region running from the second conserved V-encoded cysteine to the conserved J-encoded phenylalanine. The earlier analysis of more than 450 of the donors excluded sequences that lacked an unambiguous match to a single V gene segment. In an earlier analysis of around 590 of the donors, a V segment was called functional when productive rearrangements were above 56.7%, and segregating when the standard deviation between donors exceeded 5%. To diagnose cytomegalovirus status from the catalog of TCR beta chain sequences, a statistical classification framework was built. V and J gene assignment, in a later analysis, came from comparing TCR nucleotide sequences with IMGT/GENE-DB human TR gene sequences. The TCRdist pipeline was used in a later analysis to assign CDR3 sequences and most-parsimonious VDJ recombination scenarios. In a later analysis, each TCR beta chain was defined by its CDR3 amino acid sequence together with its V-gene family, and reads without a unique V-gene family were excluded. A later analysis removed 500 to 600 highly shared, low-generation-probability nucleotide sequences to deal with suspected cross-contamination and a sequencing artifact. A later analysis calculated a clonal expansion index for each public chain from normalized within-repertoire ranks of inferred template counts. A later analysis computed generation probabilities with a VDJ recombination model fitted to out-of-frame rearrangements, and checked the results against IGoR. Hypergeometric tests were used in a later analysis to score TCR-TCR, TCR-HLA and TCR-CMV co-occurrence, with a repertoire-size bias correction applied to the TCR pairs. False discovery rates were estimated in a later analysis by permuting HLA or CMV assignments 20 times. In a later analysis, co-occurring TCRs were grouped using DBSCAN, with TCRdist sequence similarity added in when clustering inside HLA-allele-positive subsets. Repertoires with fewer than 30,000 or more than 120,000 public chains were left out of co-occurrence clustering, as were five repertoires with anomalous nucleotide sharing. Here the immuneACCESS table is served through TCRdb, limited to in-frame sequences with V and J called. Missing clones are a known gap in these copies; in checked studies unresolved V genes cover under half, and the rest lacks a known reason. That table supplies the V and J calls and clone size; D and trimming were determined from the DNA. Across this sample there are about 130,000 clones, with 55% to 80% seen only once. The ten largest clones add up to 2% to 2.5% of the sample.

The cohort comprised under 700 healthy bone marrow donors. At the time of sampling, every cohort member was nominally healthy, though immune exposures that went unrecorded were likely present. The donor tested CMV seronegative and was one of the 352 seronegative cohort members. A peripheral blood sample was collected from each donor, and TCR beta sequencing was performed on peripheral blood mononuclear cells. The Qiagen DNeasy Blood Extraction Kit was used to extract genomic DNA from the blood cell samples. Germline trimming: 6 bases from V, 2 bases from J; junction bases outside gene matches: 10. CDR1 ENHRY and CDR2 SYGVKD were looked up in the germline V gene. Counted from cysteine to phenylalanine, this CDR3 has 16 amino acids. Just the 48-base CDR3 DNA is kept, in frame starting at base 1.

The TCR comes from a middle-aged woman in good health and CMV-seronegative. The sequence joins TRBV10-3 to TRBJ2-5; 9 bases in between match TRBD2. Input material: PBMCs. The DNA sequence is as follows: TGTGCCATCAGGGGAGCCAGCGGGGGGACTCAAGAGACCCAGTACTTC. Translated, it reads CAIRGASGGTQETQYF.